This T cell receptor (beta chain) was obtained from a study of CD8+CD57+ T cells in acquired aplastic anemia (dated by TCRdb to the late 2010s). For context, the study as a whole: Extracted DNA from sorted CD4+ and CD8+ cells averaged around 2.9 ug, ranging from roughly 0.17 to 30 ug. CD8+CD57+ expansion was defined as frequency above the mean frequency observed in healthy subjects.

Genomic DNA was used as template for profiling of TCR beta VDJ combinations and CDR3 sequences. An Illumina HiSeq 2000 was the platform used for TCR repertoire sequencing. Regarding the original processing steps: Repertoires were assessed using TRBV/TRBJ rearrangement plots, CDR3 size and DJ length profiles, and Simpson's diversity index. The most abundant DNA sequence in the deep sequencing data was taken as the immunodominant clone. CDR3 amino acid sequences were checked for sharing between subjects and were compared against published repertoires and the VDJdb database. TCRdb cleaned the public reads at Q25 with fastp, built clones with MiXCR and kept in-frame beta chains. Records with the same CDR3 protein are collapsed into one entry carrying the most frequent genes and DNA. TCRdb's processing, not the authors', yielded these V and J calls. The sample records 200,000 or so distinct CDR3 sequences, 40% to 55% of which are singletons. The top ten clones comprise over 7.5% of the sample.

CDR1 and CDR2 are drawn from the germline V gene: WSHSY, SAAADI. V gives up 8 bases and J gives up 9 bases, and the segment between their germline ends measures 11 bases. The CDR3 runs 12 amino acids, cysteine and phenylalanine included. The kept DNA is CDR3 alone, 36 bases in frame from the first base. Expansion of CD8+CD57+ cells had been shown by flow cytometry in the patients chosen for sequencing. Every patient had severe acquired aplastic anemia, diagnosed using the International Study of Aplastic Anemia and Agranulocytosis and Camitta criteria. No patient had received any therapy when blood was sampled. TCR repertoires of sorted CD4+ and CD8+ blood T cells from severe aplastic anemia patients and healthy subjects were deep-sequenced in the study. In the USA, patient enrollment took place under clinicaltrials.gov protocols 00001620, 01623167, 00001397, 00071045, 00081523 and 00961064. Ficoll-Paque density gradient centrifugation was used to isolate peripheral blood mononuclear cells. Before DNA extraction, CD4+ and CD8+ T cells were sorted with FACS or magnetic beads.

General conclusions and limits of the study: About 29 CD8+ CDR3 sequences were found to be shared between patients and controls, but these sequences appeared to be highly expressed in patients and within the immunodominant clones of the patients. CD8+ Simpson's diversity did not differ significantly between patients and healthy controls (P=0.060).

This clonotype turned up a few times. Its antigen has not been determined. No base qualities exist here, and no much larger clone lies one base off it. The sequenced sample was sorted CD4+, CD8+, or CD8+CD57+ T cells (not recorded which) from PBMCs. The clonotype was recovered from a human donor with aplastic anemia. This sequence uses TRBV10-2 and TRBJ1-6; the D gene identity is not certain. The CDR3 region reads CASRTFGSPLHF. The DNA sequence is as follows: TGCGCCAGCCGGACGTTCGGTTCACCCCTCCACTTT.